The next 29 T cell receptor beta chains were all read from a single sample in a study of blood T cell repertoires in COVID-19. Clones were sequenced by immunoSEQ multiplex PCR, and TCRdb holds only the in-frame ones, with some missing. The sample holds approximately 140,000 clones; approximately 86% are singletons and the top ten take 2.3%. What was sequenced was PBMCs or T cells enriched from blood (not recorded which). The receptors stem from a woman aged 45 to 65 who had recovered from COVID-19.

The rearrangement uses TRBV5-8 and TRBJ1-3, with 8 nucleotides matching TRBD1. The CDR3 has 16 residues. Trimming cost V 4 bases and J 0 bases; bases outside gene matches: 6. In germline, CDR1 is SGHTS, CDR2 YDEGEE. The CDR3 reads CASSRSTGASGNTIYF. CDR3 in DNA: TGTGCCAGCAGCCGCTCGACAGGGGCCTCTGGAAACACCATATATTTT.

The CDR3 DNA sequence: TGCGCCAGCAGCCAAGACCCTACAGGCCTGAACACTGAAGCTTTCTTT. It codes for CASSQDPTGLNTEAFF. The V gene is TRBV4-3, the J gene TRBJ1-1, with a possible D match to TRBD1 (5 bases). Germline CDR1 LGHNA, CDR2 YSLEER. The CDR3 extends over 16 amino acids. V was trimmed by 0 bases and J by 0 bases, leaving 11 bases between them.

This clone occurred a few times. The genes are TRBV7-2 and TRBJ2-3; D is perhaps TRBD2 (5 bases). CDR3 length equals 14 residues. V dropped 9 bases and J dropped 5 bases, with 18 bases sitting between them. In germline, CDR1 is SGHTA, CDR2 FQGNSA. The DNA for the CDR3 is TGTGCCAGTAACTCTGGGCTAGCACGAGATACGCAGTATTTT. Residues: CASNSGLARDTQYF.

The DNA of the CDR3 is TGTGCCTGGAGTGTATGGAGGCTAGCGGTGAACACCGGGGAGCTGTTTTTT. Translating gives CAWSVWRLAVNTGELFF. The chain combines TRBV30 with TRBJ2-2; 7 bases agree with TRBD2. Unmatched junction bases numbered 8, after V lost 0 bases and J lost 1 base. From germline, CDR1 is GTSNPN and CDR2 SVGIG (reference sequence). The CDR3 is 17 residues long.

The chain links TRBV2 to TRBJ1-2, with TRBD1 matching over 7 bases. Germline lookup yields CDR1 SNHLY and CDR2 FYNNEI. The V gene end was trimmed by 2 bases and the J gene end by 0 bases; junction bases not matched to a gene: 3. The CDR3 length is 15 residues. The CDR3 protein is CASSETGVPNYGYTF. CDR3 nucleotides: TGTGCCAGCAGTGAAACAGGGGTGCCTAACTATGGCTACACCTTC.

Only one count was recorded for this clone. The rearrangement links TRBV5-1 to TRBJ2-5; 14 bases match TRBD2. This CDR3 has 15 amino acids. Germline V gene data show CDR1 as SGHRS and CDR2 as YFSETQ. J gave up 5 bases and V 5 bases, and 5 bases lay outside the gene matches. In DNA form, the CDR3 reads TGCGCCAGCAGTCGGACTAGCGGGGGGCGGGAGACCCAGTACTTC. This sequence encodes CASSRTSGGRETQYF.

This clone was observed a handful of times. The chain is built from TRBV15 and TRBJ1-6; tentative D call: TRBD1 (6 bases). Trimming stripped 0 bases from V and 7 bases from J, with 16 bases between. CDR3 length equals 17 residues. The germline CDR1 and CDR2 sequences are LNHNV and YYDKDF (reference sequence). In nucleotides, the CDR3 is TGTGCCACCAGCAGAGACCCCGGGAGGGGGAAAAATTCACCCCTCCACTTT. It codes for CATSRDPGRGKNSPLHF.

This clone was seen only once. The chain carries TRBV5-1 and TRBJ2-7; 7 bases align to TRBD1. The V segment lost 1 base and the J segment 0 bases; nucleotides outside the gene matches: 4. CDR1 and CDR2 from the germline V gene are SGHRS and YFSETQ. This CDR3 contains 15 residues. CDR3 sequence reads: CASSLWQGVSYEQYF. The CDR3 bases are TGCGCCAGCAGCTTGTGGCAGGGGGTCTCCTACGAGCAGTACTTC.

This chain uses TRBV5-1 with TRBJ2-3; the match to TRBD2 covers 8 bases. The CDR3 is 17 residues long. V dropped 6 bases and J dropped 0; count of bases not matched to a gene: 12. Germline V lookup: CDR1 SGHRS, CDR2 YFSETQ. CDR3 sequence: CASNLLAGGPSTDTQYF. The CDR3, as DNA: TGCGCCAGCAATCTTTTGGCGGGGGGTCCTAGCACAGATACGCAGTATTTT.

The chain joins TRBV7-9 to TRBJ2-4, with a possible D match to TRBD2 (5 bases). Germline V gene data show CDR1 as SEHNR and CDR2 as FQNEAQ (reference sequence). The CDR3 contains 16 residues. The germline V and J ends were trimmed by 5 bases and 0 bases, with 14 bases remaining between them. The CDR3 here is CASSREGGLAKNIQYF. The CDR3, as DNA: TGTGCCAGCAGCCGGGAAGGAGGACTAGCCAAAAACATTCAGTACTTC. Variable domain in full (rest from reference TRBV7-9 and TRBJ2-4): DTGVSQNPRHKITKRGQNVTFRCDPISEHNRLYWYRQTLGQGPEFLTYFQNEAQLEKSRLLSDRFSAERPKGSFSTLEIQRTEQGDSAMYLCASSREGGLAKNIQYFGAGTRLSVL.

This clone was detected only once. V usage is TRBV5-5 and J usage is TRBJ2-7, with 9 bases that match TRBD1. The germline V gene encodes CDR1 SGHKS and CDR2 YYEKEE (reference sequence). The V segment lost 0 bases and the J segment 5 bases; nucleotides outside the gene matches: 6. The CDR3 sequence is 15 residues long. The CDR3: CASSLAGQGGDEQYF. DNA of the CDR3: TGTGCCAGCAGCTTGGCGGGACAGGGAGGGGACGAGCAGTACTTC.

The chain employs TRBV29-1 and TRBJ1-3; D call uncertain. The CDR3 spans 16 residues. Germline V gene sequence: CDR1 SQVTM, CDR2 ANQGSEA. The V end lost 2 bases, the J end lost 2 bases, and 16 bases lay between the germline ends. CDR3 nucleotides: TGCAGCGTTGAATCCGCGACACGAACCACTGGAAACACCATATATTTT. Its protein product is CSVESATRTTGNTIYF.

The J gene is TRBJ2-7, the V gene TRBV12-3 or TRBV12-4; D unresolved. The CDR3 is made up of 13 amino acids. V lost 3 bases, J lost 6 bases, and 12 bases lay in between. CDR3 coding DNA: TGTGCCAGCAGTTTCACAACCATTCTCGAGCAGTACTTC. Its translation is CASSFTTILEQYF.

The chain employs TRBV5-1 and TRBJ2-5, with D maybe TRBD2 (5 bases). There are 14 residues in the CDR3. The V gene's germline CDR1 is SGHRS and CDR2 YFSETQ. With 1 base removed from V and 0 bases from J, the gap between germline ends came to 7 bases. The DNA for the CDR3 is TGCGCCAGCAGCTTGACGGGGTACCAAGAGACCCAGTACTTC. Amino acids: CASSLTGYQETQYF.

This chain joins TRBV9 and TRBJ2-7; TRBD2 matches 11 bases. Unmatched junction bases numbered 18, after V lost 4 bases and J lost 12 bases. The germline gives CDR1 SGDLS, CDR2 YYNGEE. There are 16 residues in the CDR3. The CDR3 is CASSPRLAGPSTHLYF. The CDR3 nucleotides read TGTGCCAGCAGCCCCCGACTAGCGGGACCTTCTACGCATTTGTACTTC.

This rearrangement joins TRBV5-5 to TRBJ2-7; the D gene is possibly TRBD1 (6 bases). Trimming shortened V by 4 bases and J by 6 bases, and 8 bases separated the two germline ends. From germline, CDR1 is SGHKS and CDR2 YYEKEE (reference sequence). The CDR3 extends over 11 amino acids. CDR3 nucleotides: TGTGCCAGCAGCCGGGACACCGAGCAGTACTTC. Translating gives CASSRDTEQYF.

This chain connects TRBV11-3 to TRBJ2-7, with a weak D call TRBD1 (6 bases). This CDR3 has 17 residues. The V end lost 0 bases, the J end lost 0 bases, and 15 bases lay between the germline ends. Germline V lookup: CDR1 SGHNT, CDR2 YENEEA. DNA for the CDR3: TGTGCCAGCAGCTTAGATCTGGGGGCATCGGGCTCCTACGAGCAGTACTTC. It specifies CASSLDLGASGSYEQYF.

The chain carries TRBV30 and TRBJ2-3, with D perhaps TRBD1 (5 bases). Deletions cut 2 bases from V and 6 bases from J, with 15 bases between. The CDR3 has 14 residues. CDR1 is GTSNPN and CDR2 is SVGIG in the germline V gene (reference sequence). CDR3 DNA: TGTGCCTGGAGTTTAACAGGACCCGCCGATACGCAGTATTTT. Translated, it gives CAWSLTGPADTQYF. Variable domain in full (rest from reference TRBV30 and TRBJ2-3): SQTIHQWPATLVQPVGSPLSLECTVEGTSNPNLYWYRQAAGRGLQLLFYSVGIGQISSEVPQNLSASRPQDRQFILSSKKLLLSDSGFYLCAWSLTGPADTQYFGPGTRLTVL.

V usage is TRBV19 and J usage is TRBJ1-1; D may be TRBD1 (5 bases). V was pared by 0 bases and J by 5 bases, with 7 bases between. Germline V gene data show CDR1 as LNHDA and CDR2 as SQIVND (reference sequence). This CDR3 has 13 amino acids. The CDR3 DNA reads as TGTGCCAGTAGTATAGACCGGGGGACTGAAGCTTTCTTT. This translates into CASSIDRGTEAFF.

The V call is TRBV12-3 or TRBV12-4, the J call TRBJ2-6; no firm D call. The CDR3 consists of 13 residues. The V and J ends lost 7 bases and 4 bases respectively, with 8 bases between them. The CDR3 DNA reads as TGTGCCAGCAACGAGCCAGGGGCCAACGTCCTGACTTTC. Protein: CASNEPGANVLTF.

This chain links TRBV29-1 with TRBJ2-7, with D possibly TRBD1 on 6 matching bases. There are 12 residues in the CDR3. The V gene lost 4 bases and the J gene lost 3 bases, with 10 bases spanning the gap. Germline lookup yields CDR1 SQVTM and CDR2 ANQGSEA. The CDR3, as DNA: TGCAGCGTTGTACAGGGTTTCTACGAGCAGTACTTC. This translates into CSVVQGFYEQYF.

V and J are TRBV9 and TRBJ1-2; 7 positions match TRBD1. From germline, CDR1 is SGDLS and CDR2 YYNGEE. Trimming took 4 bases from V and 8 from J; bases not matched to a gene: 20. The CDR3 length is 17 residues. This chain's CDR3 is CASSKGGQLNNEGGYTF. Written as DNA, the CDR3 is TGTGCCAGCAGCAAGGGGGGACAGCTGAATAATGAGGGAGGCTACACCTTC.

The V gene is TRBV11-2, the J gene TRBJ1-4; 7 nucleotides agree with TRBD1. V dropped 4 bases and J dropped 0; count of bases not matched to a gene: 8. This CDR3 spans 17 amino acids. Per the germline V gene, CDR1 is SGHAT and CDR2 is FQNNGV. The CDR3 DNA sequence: TGTGCCAGCAGCTCAGTCGGGACAGCTGCAACTAATGAAAAACTGTTTTTT. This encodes CASSSVGTAATNEKLFF.

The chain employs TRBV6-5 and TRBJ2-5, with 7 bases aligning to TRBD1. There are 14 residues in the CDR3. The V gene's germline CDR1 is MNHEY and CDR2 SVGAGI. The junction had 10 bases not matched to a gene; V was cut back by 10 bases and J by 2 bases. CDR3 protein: CATETGTAQETQYF. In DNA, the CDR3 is TGTGCCACAGAGACCGGGACAGCTCAAGAGACCCAGTACTTC.

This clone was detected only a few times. The DNA for the CDR3 is TGTGCCAGCAGTTACGGACAGGACGAGGTGGAGACCCAGTACTTC. As protein: CASSYGQDEVETQYF. The rearrangement uses TRBV6-2 or TRBV6-3 and TRBJ2-5; 7 nucleotides agree with TRBD1. J was trimmed by 5 bases and V by 2 bases; bases with no gene match: 8. The CDR3 length is 15 residues. Germline V gives CDR1 MNHEY, CDR2 SVGEGT.

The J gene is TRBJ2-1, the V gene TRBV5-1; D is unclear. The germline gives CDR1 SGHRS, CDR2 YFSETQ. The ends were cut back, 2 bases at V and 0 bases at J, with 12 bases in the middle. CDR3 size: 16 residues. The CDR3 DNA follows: TGCGCCAGCAGCTTAGAGCCTTGGAGCTCCTACAATGAGCAGTTCTTC. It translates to CASSLEPWSSYNEQFF.

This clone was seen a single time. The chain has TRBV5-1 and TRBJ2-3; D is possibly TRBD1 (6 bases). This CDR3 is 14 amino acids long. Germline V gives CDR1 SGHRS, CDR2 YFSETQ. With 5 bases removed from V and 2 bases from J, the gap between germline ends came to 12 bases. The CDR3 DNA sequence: TGCGCCAGCAGATGGCAGGGGAACACAGATACGCAGTATTTT. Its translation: CASRWQGNTDTQYF.

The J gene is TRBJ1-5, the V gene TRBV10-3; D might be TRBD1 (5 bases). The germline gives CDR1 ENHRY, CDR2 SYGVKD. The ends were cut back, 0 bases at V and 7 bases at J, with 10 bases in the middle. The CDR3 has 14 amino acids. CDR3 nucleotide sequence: TGTGCCATCAGTGAGTCAGGGGTAAACCAGCCCCAGCATTTT. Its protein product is CAISESGVNQPQHF.

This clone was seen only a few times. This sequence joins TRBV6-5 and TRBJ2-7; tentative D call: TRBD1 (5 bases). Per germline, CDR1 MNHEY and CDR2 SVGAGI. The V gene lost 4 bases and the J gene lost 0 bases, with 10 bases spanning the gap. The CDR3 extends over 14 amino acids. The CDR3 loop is CASSLTVYSYEQYF. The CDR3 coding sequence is TGTGCCAGCAGTTTGACAGTCTACTCCTACGAGCAGTACTTC.